The text below deals with one TCR beta chain. The table lists this clonotype with many counts. It lacks a known antigen. Base qualities are not provided; no much larger clone lies one nucleotide away. These data are taken from a study of T-cell memory formation after mild COVID-19 (dated by TCRdb to the early 2020s). With regard to the full study: Most TCR sequence clusters were specific to one of the two donors. In a couple of donors, T-cell clones that expanded and contracted after mild COVID-19 were followed by sequencing TCRalpha and TCRbeta repertoires longitudinally. The cohort was made up of two young adult volunteers, one female and one male, who were previously healthy. What the study reported, not specific to this receptor: Contracting CD4+ clones were located mainly in the CM and EM memory subsets, whereas CD8+ clones were found to be enriched in EMRA. The second-wave clones that peaked on day 37 were not confirmed to be SARS-CoV-2 specific. From day 15 to 85, contracting clones showed balanced CD4/CD8 phenotypes, whereas a second wave of clones that expanded from day 15 to 37 leaned towards CD4+. Only a couple of mild cases were covered by the study, and larger cohorts that include severe cases with pre-infection samples were considered necessary. Some responding clones were detected in pre-infection memory, which suggested that pre-existing cross-reactive memory T cells had joined the SARS-CoV-2 response.

V is cut back by 4 bases and J by 0 bases, with 6 bases in the junction unmatched. The germline V gene gives CDR1 as SGHRS and CDR2 as YFSETQ. The cysteine opens and the phenylalanine closes a CDR3 of 16 amino acids. Only CDR3 DNA is held: 48 bases, read in frame from base 1. PBMCs were isolated by Ficoll-Paque density gradient centrifugation. The instrument was an Illumina NovaSeq 6000. TCRalpha and TCRbeta cDNA libraries were built by 5'RACE with constant-segment primers, adding sample barcodes and unique molecular identifiers. Trizol reagent was used to extract RNA from every sample. Libraries were amplified in two PCR steps, with a second sample barcode and Illumina TruSeq adapters added in the second step. Sequencing of the libraries was done on an Illumina NovaSeq, producing 2 x 150 bp paired-end reads. Per the source publication's procedure: Reads were demultiplexed and collapsed into UMI-guided consensus sequences with migec v1.2.7. With mixcr v2.1.11, UMI consensuses were aligned to TRA and TRB V and J templates and assembled into clonotypes. Expanded or contracted clonotypes were those called significant by both edgeR and NoisET, with noise models trained on biological replicates. For edgeR calls, a false discovery rate-adjusted p below 0.01 and a log2 fold-change threshold of 1 were applied. As an exploratory analysis of dynamics, max-normalized trajectories of the 1000 most abundant clonotypes were examined by PCA with hierarchical clustering. Separately sequenced CD4+ and CD8+ repertoires were used to assign a CD4 or CD8 phenotype to each responding clone. Using fastp trimming at Q25 and MiXCR clonotype assembly, TCRdb reanalyzed the public sequencing data and kept in-frame beta chains. Rows merge per CDR3 protein into single entries with the most common DNA and genes. The V and J calls and clone size are TCRdb's, not the authors'. The sample contains roughly 260,000 distinct CDR3 sequences, roughly 15% of them found a single time. 3.5% of the sample is taken by the ten largest.

The chain was built from TRBV5-1 and TRBJ2-1, with TRBD1 matching 8 junction bases. This clonotype was sampled from a man younger than 30 who had mild COVID-19 (a few samples of this study predate the infection). The sample titles of this study are shuffled in the database, so cell type and time point are left out; the donor was told from shared clones. Sequenced sample: PBMCs or a T cell subset sorted from them (not recorded which). The DNA sequence is as follows: TGCGCCAGCAGCACGGGACAGGCCCGCTCCTACAATGAGCAGTTCTTC. Its coded protein is CASSTGQARSYNEQFF.